These 26 T cell receptor beta chains share one sample of origin, sequenced in a study of graft-versus-host responses after intestinal transplantation. Assay: immunoSEQ multiplex PCR; the TCRdb copy retains only in-frame clones and omits some. Of around 400 clones listed, roughly half are singletons. Source: alloreactive CD4+ T cells from a mixed lymphocyte reaction culture, taken before transplantation. The sample's subset: CFSE-low proliferating T cells sorted from roughly six-day pre-transplant mixed lymphocyte reaction (GvH or HvG direction). The source is a human patient who was an organ donor for intestinal transplantation.

In this sample, this clone turned up a few times. The chain links TRBV5-1 to TRBJ1-1; no firm D call. CDR3 length: 14 amino acids. Trimming left V 1 base short and J 1 base short, with 8 bases between. Per the germline V gene, CDR1 is SGHRS and CDR2 is YFSETQ. CDR3 DNA sequence: TGCGCCAGCAGCTTGACGCCGGCGAACACTGAAGCTTTCTTT. Its translation: CASSLTPANTEAFF.

This clone occurred a few times. The chain joins TRBV6-5 to TRBJ2-1; 8 positions match TRBD2. This CDR3 is built from 14 residues. The junction had 8 bases not matched to a gene; V was cut back by 5 bases and J by 8 bases. CDR1 and CDR2 (germline): MNHEY, SVGAGI. This CDR3 is CASSAAGGSDEQFF. Here the CDR3 DNA reads TGTGCCAGCAGTGCTGCGGGAGGATCTGATGAGCAGTTCTTC.

The CDR3 loop is CASSPQGNTIYF. The CDR3 bases are TGCGCCAGCAGCCCACAGGGAAACACCATATATTTT. The chain recombines TRBV4-1 with TRBJ1-3; no clear D gene. The germline gives CDR1 MGHRA, CDR2 YSYEKL. Trimming took off 4 bases at V and 4 bases at J, with 5 bases between the two ends. This CDR3 is built from 12 residues.

The chain links TRBV28 to TRBJ1-3; 8 bases agree with TRBD1. After removal of 5 bases from V and 5 bases from J, the junction contained 5 bases not matched to a gene. This CDR3 region has 14 residues. Germline V gene data show CDR1 as MDHEN and CDR2 as SYDVKM. The CDR3 region is CASSPRTGRNTIYF. DNA for the CDR3: TGTGCCAGCAGTCCCAGGACAGGGAGAAACACCATATATTTT.

The table lists this clone with a few counts. The rearrangement joins TRBV10-1 to TRBJ2-3; D not certain. V was trimmed by 2 bases and J by 2 bases, leaving 11 bases between them. The CDR3 sequence is 15 residues long. In germline, CDR1 is WNHNN, CDR2 SYGVQD (reference sequence). This CDR3 is CASSEGEPSTDTQYF. The CDR3 region has the DNA TGCGCCAGCAGTGAGGGGGAACCCTCCACAGATACGCAGTATTTT.

The chain couples TRBV18 to TRBJ1-1; D not certain. Looked up from germline, CDR1 is KGHSH and CDR2 is LQKENI. Deletions cut 4 bases from V and 4 bases from J, with 10 bases between. The CDR3 contains 13 residues. CDR3 sequence reads: CASSRSAGTEAFF. Written as DNA, the CDR3 is TGTGCCAGCTCACGGTCTGCGGGCACTGAAGCTTTCTTT.

This clone was observed a few times. This chain uses TRBV9 with TRBJ2-1, with 9 positions matching TRBD2. V lost 4 bases to trimming and J lost 3 bases; unmatched junction nucleotides: 2. CDR3 size: 14 residues. The germline V gene has CDR1 SGDLS and CDR2 YYNGEE. The CDR3 bases are TGTGCCAGCAGCATTAGCGGGAGCTACAATGAGCAGTTCTTC. Its protein is CASSISGSYNEQFF. The variable domain in full, with the rest retrieved from reference TRBV9 and TRBJ2-1, is DSGVTQTPKHLITATGQRVTLRCSPRSGDLSVYWYQQSLDQGLQFLIQYYNGEERAKGNILERFSAQQFPDLHSELNLSSLELGDSALYFCASSISGSYNEQFFGPGTRLTVL.

This CDR3 is CASSRRDSPRDEKLFF. CDR3 bases: TGTGCCAGTAGCCGCCGGGACTCCCCTCGGGATGAAAAACTGTTTTTT. The chain joins TRBV19 to TRBJ1-4, with D maybe TRBD1 (5 bases). CDR3 length equals 16 residues. Germline CDR1 reads LNHDA; CDR2 reads SQIVND (reference sequence). Trimming cost V 6 bases and J 6 bases, with 20 bases left between them. The full variable domain, its missing parts supplied by reference TRBV19 and TRBJ1-4, is DGGITQSPKYLFRKEGQNVTLSCEQNLNHDAMYWYRQDPGQGLRLIYYSQIVNDFQKGDIAEGYSVSREKKESFPLTVTSAQKNPTAFYLCASSRRDSPRDEKLFFGSGTQLSVL.

The V and J genes are TRBV12-2 and TRBJ2-4; TRBD2 is taken as the D call from the table, unchecked against the DNA. TRBV12-2 is marked as a pseudogene. CDR3 length: 13 amino acids. In DNA form, the CDR3 reads TGTGCAAGTCGCTTATCCGGGGGGGACATTCAGTACTTC. Amino acids: CASRLSGGDIQYF.

This rearrangement joins TRBV11-1 to TRBJ2-1, with D unclear. The CDR3 has 13 residues. Germline V gene lookup returns CDR1 SGHAT and CDR2 FQDESV (reference sequence). Trimming cost V 1 base and J 10 bases, with 11 bases left between them. CDR3 residues: CASSLGGSGEQFF. The CDR3 region has the DNA TGTGCCAGCAGCTTAGGTGGTAGTGGAGAGCAGTTCTTC.

CDR3 DNA sequence: TGTGCCAGCAGCCAACGGGGGAGCAATTCACCCCTCCACTTT. This translates into CASSQRGSNSPLHF. The rearrangement uses TRBV11-2 and TRBJ1-6; tentatively, D is TRBD1 (5 bases). V lost 5 bases, J lost 7 bases, and 12 bases lay in between. Germline assignment: CDR1 SGHAT and CDR2 FQNNGV. This CDR3 is 14 amino acids long. The complete variable domain, with remaining parts taken from reference TRBV11-2 and TRBJ1-6, reads EAGVAQSPRYKIIEKRQSVAFWCNPISGHATLYWYQQILGQGPKLLIQFQNNGVVDDSQLPKDRFSAERLKGVDSTLKIQPAKLEDSAVYLCASSQRGSNSPLHFGNGTRLTVT.

This chain links TRBV7-4 with TRBJ2-2, with a possible D match to TRBD1 (6 bases). Germline CDR1 SGHVT, CDR2 SQSDAQ. The CDR3 totals 17 residues. The V end lost 0 bases, the J end lost 1 base, and 12 bases lay between the germline ends. DNA for the CDR3: TGTGCCAGCAGCTTAGCCAGGGGAGTGCAGAACACCGGGGAGCTGTTTTTT. This sequence encodes CASSLARGVQNTGELFF.

The rearrangement joins TRBV29-1 to TRBJ2-3; 7 nucleotides align to TRBD1. J gave up 2 bases and V 6 bases, and 8 bases lay outside the gene matches. The CDR3 contains 14 residues. The V gene's germline CDR1 is SQVTM and CDR2 ANQGSEA. Here the CDR3 reads CSVAGTANTDTQYF. The CDR3 bases are TGCAGCGTAGCCGGGACAGCCAACACAGATACGCAGTATTTT.

This chain links TRBV12-2 with TRBJ2-5; TRBD2, the table's D call, was not compared with the DNA. TRBV12-2 is a recognized pseudogene. CDR3 length: 16 amino acids. CDR3 loop: CASRLVAGGREETQYF. The CDR3 DNA follows: TGTGCAAGTCGCTTAGTCGCGGGGGGGCGCGAAGAGACCCAGTACTTC.

This clone was seen a handful of times. V and J are TRBV29-1 and TRBJ2-1; maybe TRBD1 (6 bases). The length of the CDR3 is 15 residues. The germline V gene has CDR1 SQVTM and CDR2 ANQGSEA. With 5 bases removed from V and 0 bases from J, the gap between germline ends came to 14 bases. The CDR3 is CSVRRDTSSYNEQFF. The CDR3 nucleotides read TGCAGCGTTCGCCGGGACACGAGCTCCTACAATGAGCAGTTCTTC.

This clone is a singleton in its sample. V gene TRBV16 combines with J gene TRBJ1-2; D not certain. This CDR3 contains 17 residues. Trimming cost V 5 bases and J 4 bases, with 23 bases left between them. Germline loops: CDR1 KGHSY, CDR2 FQNENV. This CDR3 is CASSTFAGVRKAYGYTF. CDR3 coding DNA: TGTGCCAGCAGCACGTTCGCGGGCGTTAGAAAGGCCTATGGCTACACCTTC.

The genes are TRBV11-2 and TRBJ2-7, with D possibly being TRBD2 (7 bases). V gave up 5 bases and J gave up 1 base, with 18 bases separating them. Germline CDR1 reads SGHAT; CDR2 reads FQNNGV. The CDR3 length is 16 residues. CDR3 nucleotides: TGTGCCAGCAGCCCTCTTGCGGGGGCGAGATCCTACGAGCAGTACTTC. Amino acid sequence: CASSPLAGARSYEQYF.

In its sample, this clone was seen a few times. CDR3 DNA: TGTGCCAGCAGCTTAGGGTCTGGGGACAGAGTCTTTAGCACAGATACGCAGTATTTT. Protein sequence: CASSLGSGDRVFSTDTQYF. V and J are TRBV11-3 and TRBJ2-3; 7 bases are shared with TRBD1. The J segment lost 0 bases and the V segment lost 1 base, leaving 13 bases of the junction unmatched. This CDR3 region has 19 residues. Looked up from germline, CDR1 is SGHNT and CDR2 is YENEEA.

V is TRBV7-3 and J is TRBJ2-5; 8 nucleotides align to TRBD1. Unmatched junction bases numbered 0, after V lost 3 bases and J lost 3 bases. The CDR3 spans 13 residues. Germline V CDR1 and CDR2: SGHTA, FQGTGA. DNA of the CDR3: TGTGCCAGCAGCTTGACAGGGGAAGAGACCCAGTACTTC. It encodes CASSLTGEETQYF.

The chain employs TRBV5-1 and TRBJ2-2, with a weak D call TRBD1 (6 bases). Trimming took off 4 bases at V and 0 bases at J, with 10 bases between the two ends. The CDR3 length is 15 residues. The germline gives CDR1 SGHRS, CDR2 YFSETQ. This chain's CDR3 is CASSPGHANTGELFF. The CDR3, as DNA: TGCGCCAGCAGCCCGGGACATGCGAACACCGGGGAGCTGTTTTTT.

This rearrangement joins TRBV21-1 to TRBJ1-1. TRBV21-1 is classified as a pseudogene. CDR3 length equals 16 residues. The CDR3 DNA is TGTGCCAGCAGTCTCAATGTAGCTACACATCGCACTGAAGCTTTCTTT. Amino acid sequence: CASSLNVATHRTEAFF.

The chain joins TRBV6-5 to TRBJ2-2; 7 bases agree with TRBD1. Trimming cost V 10 bases and J 3 bases; bases outside gene matches: 8. CDR1 and CDR2 (germline): MNHEY, SVGAGI. This CDR3 has 14 residues. The CDR3 region is CAIHRGIDTGELFF. CDR3 in DNA: TGTGCCATCCACAGGGGTATAGACACCGGGGAGCTGTTTTTT.

The chain has TRBV19 and TRBJ2-3; D unclear. This CDR3 is built from 13 residues. CDR1 and CDR2 from the germline V gene are LNHDA and SQIVND (reference sequence). Trimming took 10 bases from V and 0 from J, leaving 11 bases between them. The CDR3: CATTSASTDTQYF. The DNA for the CDR3 is TGTGCCACCACCTCGGCTAGCACAGATACGCAGTATTTT.

The CDR3 protein is CASSVSAKSQSRANVLTF. The DNA for the CDR3 is TGTGCCAGCAGCGTATCTGCTAAGTCACAAAGTCGGGCCAACGTCCTGACTTTC. The gene calls are TRBV7-7 and TRBJ2-6; D unclear. Per germline, CDR1 SSHAT and CDR2 FNYEAQ (reference sequence). The CDR3 covers 18 residues. Trimming left V 5 bases short and J 5 bases short, with 22 bases between.

Turning to this clone: An end of the junction differs from the germline gene, which may be a read error. V usage is TRBV5-4 and J usage is TRBJ2-7; D might be TRBD1 (8 bases). The CDR3 has 16 amino acids. Germline CDR1 reads SGHNT; CDR2 reads YYREEE (reference sequence). CDR3 sequence: CARSLGGGQEAYEQYF. The CDR3 bases are TGTGCCCGCAGCTTGGGGGGGGGACAGGAAGCCTACGAGCAGTACTTC.

This clone was detected only a few times. The chain carries TRBV6-1 and TRBJ2-2; 14 bases map to TRBD2. Germline V gene lookup returns CDR1 MNHNS and CDR2 SASEGT. The CDR3 covers 17 residues. V trimming: 4 bases; J trimming: 7 bases; junction bases outside the gene matches: 8. CDR3 coding DNA: TGTGCCAGCAGTGGGACGACTAGCGGGGGGGCCGGCGGGGAGCTGTTTTTT. This encodes CASSGTTSGGAGGELFF.